Below are 30 T cell receptor beta chains sequenced from a single sample in a study of CD8 T cells in ankylosing spondylitis. Via MiXCR, TCRdb re-called the 5' RACE reads, giving one row per CDR3 protein. The sample comprises some 250,000 distinct CDR3 sequences, about 9.1% of which are singletons, and around 6.8% rests with the top ten. Input material: blood, either unsorted or a sorted T cell fraction (not recorded which). The source of these receptors is a male donor with ankylosing spondylitis or in good health (not recorded which).

This clonotype was detected only a few times. The rearrangement joins TRBV13 to TRBJ2-7, with 9 bases fitting TRBD1. Germline trimming cut 4 bases from V and 3 bases from J; bases unmatched to any gene: 7. CDR1 is PRHDT and CDR2 is FYEKMQ in the germline V gene (reference sequence). The CDR3 consists of 15 residues. The CDR3 loop is CASSSEGQGSYEQYF. In DNA form, the CDR3 reads TGTGCCAGCAGCTCCGAAGGACAGGGGAGCTACGAGCAGTACTTC.

This clonotype occurred many times. V gene TRBV3-1 combines with J gene TRBJ2-2, with D uncertain. CDR1 LGHDT and CDR2 YNNKEL come from the germline V gene (reference sequence). Trimming shortened V by 4 bases and J by 6 bases, and 6 bases separated the two germline ends. This CDR3 spans 12 amino acids. CDR3 protein: CASSPKPGELFF. CDR3 nucleotides: TGTGCCAGCAGCCCGAAACCCGGGGAGCTGTTTTTT.

This clonotype occurred many times. The chain employs TRBV20-1 and TRBJ1-5; D may be TRBD1 (6 bases). Trimming pared 5 bases from V and 2 bases from J, leaving 16 bases between. CDR1 DFQATT and CDR2 SNEGSKA come from the germline V gene (reference sequence). The CDR3 is 15 amino acids. The CDR3 region has the DNA TGCAGTGCTGGAATGAGCAGGGGCGGCAATCAGCCCCAGCATTTT. Translating gives CSAGMSRGGNQPQHF.

This clonotype was recorded at least ten times. V gene TRBV7-2 combines with J gene TRBJ2-1; 7 nucleotides align to TRBD2. Germline V CDR1 and CDR2: SGHTA, FQGNSA. The trim removed 2 bases at V and 13 bases at J, leaving 14 bases unmatched. The CDR3 runs 15 residues. CDR3 protein: CASSLSPLAVQTQFF. CDR3 coding DNA: TGTGCCAGCAGCTTATCACCCCTAGCGGTCCAGACACAGTTCTTC. The entire variable domain, with the rest obtained from reference TRBV7-2 and TRBJ2-1, is as follows: GAGVSQSPSNKVTEKGKDVELRCDPISGHTALYWYRQSLGQGLEFLIYFQGNSAPDKSGLPSDRFSAERTGGSVSTLTIQRTQQEDSAVYLCASSLSPLAVQTQFFGPGTRLTVL.

This clonotype was recorded many times. This chain connects TRBV20-1 to TRBJ2-6; the match to TRBD2 covers 10 bases. The CDR3 runs 18 residues. The germline V gene has CDR1 DFQATT and CDR2 SNEGSKA (reference sequence). The V and J ends lost 1 base and 4 bases, in that order; junction bases with no gene match: 10. The DNA of the CDR3 is TGCAGTGCTAGAGGGGCTAGCGGGAGTAGTGCGGGGGCCAACGTCCTGACTTTC. This codes for CSARGASGSSAGANVLTF.

This clonotype has a count of ten or more. The chain has TRBV5-6 and TRBJ2-7; no reliable D call. This CDR3 has 12 residues. The germline V gene has CDR1 SGHDT and CDR2 YYEEEE. Trimming stripped 0 bases from V and 4 bases from J, with 5 bases between. The CDR3 protein is CASSLGWYEQYF. Written as DNA, the CDR3 is TGTGCCAGCAGCTTGGGATGGTACGAGCAGTACTTC.

This clonotype has a count of ten or more. The chain is built from TRBV12-3 or TRBV12-4 and TRBJ1-2; 10 positions match TRBD1. V lost 5 bases and J lost 8; bases outside the gene matches: 5. The CDR3 is made up of 13 amino acids. CDR3 sequence reads: CASSPGTGEGYTF. In DNA form, the CDR3 reads TGTGCCAGCAGTCCCGGGACAGGGGAAGGCTACACCTTC.

This clonotype was recorded many times. The gene calls are TRBV5-1 and TRBJ1-2; weak D call: TRBD1 (5 bases). Germline assignment: CDR1 SGHRS and CDR2 YFSETQ. The CDR3 extends over 13 amino acids. The V and J ends lost 0 bases and 10 bases respectively, with 13 bases between them. The DNA for the CDR3 is TGCGCCAGCAGCTTGGCGGGACGATCGGTCTACACCTTC. This translates into CASSLAGRSVYTF.

The sample holds many counts of this clonotype. The chain is built from TRBV5-1 and TRBJ2-1; the D gene is possibly TRBD1 (6 bases). Trimming pared 3 bases from V and 2 bases from J, leaving 15 bases between. CDR1 and CDR2 from the germline V gene are SGHRS and YFSETQ. The CDR3 contains 16 residues. CDR3 sequence: CASSSVGAGAYNEQFF. The CDR3 nucleotides are TGCGCCAGCAGCTCGGTGGGGGCAGGGGCCTACAATGAGCAGTTCTTC.

This clonotype was detected ten times or more. The V call is TRBV2, the J call TRBJ1-5; 10 bases map to TRBD1. Germline CDR1 is SNHLY and CDR2 is FYNNEI. Trimming took 5 bases from V and 3 from J; bases not matched to a gene: 13. This CDR3 comprises 18 residues. CDR3 amino acids: CASSLYPPGQGINQPQHF. In DNA form, the CDR3 reads TGTGCCAGCAGTTTGTACCCCCCGGGACAGGGGATCAATCAGCCCCAGCATTTT.

The J gene is TRBJ2-5, the V gene TRBV7-2, with D possibly being TRBD1 or TRBD2 (5 bases each). Trimming took off 8 bases at V and 1 base at J, with 14 bases between the two ends. The germline gives CDR1 SGHTA, CDR2 FQGNSA. This CDR3 spans 14 amino acids. The CDR3 loop reads CASCARGLQETQYF. In DNA, the CDR3 is TGTGCCAGCTGCGCTCGGGGCCTCCAAGAGACCCAGTACTTC.

This clonotype was detected only a few times. CDR3 loop: CSAAGSTAEQYF. CDR3 nucleotide sequence: TGCAGTGCTGCCGGGAGTACTGCCGAGCAGTACTTC. V is TRBV20-1 and J is TRBJ2-7, with D tentatively TRBD2 (6 bases). The ends were cut back, 5 bases at V and 6 bases at J, with 14 bases in the middle. The CDR3 has 12 residues. Germline CDR1 reads DFQATT; CDR2 reads SNEGSKA (reference sequence).

There are a few counts of this clonotype. The chain is built from TRBV12-3 or TRBV12-4 and TRBJ1-2; possible D gene TRBD1, 5 bases. The CDR3 is 14 residues long. Deletions cut 6 bases from V and 6 bases from J, with 17 bases between. The CDR3 region is CASSPSREEDGYTF. The DNA for the CDR3 is TGTGCCAGCAGCCCCTCCAGGGAGGAGGATGGCTACACCTTC.

This clonotype was found many times. V gene TRBV5-1 combines with J gene TRBJ2-1, with 10 bases fitting TRBD2. The CDR3 contains 16 residues. Germline CDR1 reads SGHRS; CDR2 reads YFSETQ. V lost 2 bases, J lost 8 bases, and 10 bases stayed unmatched. This CDR3 is CASSLKAGGPSDEQFF. The CDR3 nucleotides are TGCGCCAGCAGCTTAAAAGCGGGAGGGCCCTCTGATGAGCAGTTCTTC.

This clonotype was seen many times. This chain links TRBV3-1 with TRBJ1-1, with D unclear. The CDR3 consists of 11 residues. Trimming shortened V by 8 bases and J by 2 bases, and 6 bases separated the two germline ends. Per germline, CDR1 LGHDT and CDR2 YNNKEL (reference sequence). For the CDR3, the DNA is TGTGCCAGCGGGCCAAACACTGAAGCTTTCTTT. Translating gives CASGPNTEAFF.

Of note for this clonotype: A much larger clone differs by one base, so this may be a read error. The rearrangement uses TRBV27 and TRBJ2-7, with D perhaps matching TRBD2 (6 bases). Germline V gene data show CDR1 as MNHEY and CDR2 as SMNVEV (reference sequence). This CDR3 comprises 14 residues. The CDR3 DNA reads as TGTGCCAGCAGTTTAGCGGGGTGGTCCTGCGAGCAGTACTTC. This codes for CASSLAGWSCEQYF.

This clonotype was counted ten times or more. This rearrangement joins TRBV7-9 to TRBJ1-1; no firm D call. Trimming took 0 bases from V and 2 from J, leaving 10 bases between them. The CDR3 covers 15 residues. CDR1 and CDR2 (germline): SEHNR, FQNEAQ (reference sequence). Here the CDR3 DNA reads TGTGCCAGCAGCTTAGCGATACACGTAAACACTGAAGCTTTCTTT. Its translation: CASSLAIHVNTEAFF.

The sample holds many counts of this clonotype. The rearrangement joins TRBV5-1 to TRBJ1-2, with 7 bases fitting TRBD1. Germline assignment: CDR1 SGHRS and CDR2 YFSETQ. The CDR3 totals 14 residues. The V segment lost 2 bases and the J segment 2 bases; nucleotides outside the gene matches: 3. The DNA of the CDR3 is TGCGCCAGCAGCTTCGGACAGGCGAACTATGGCTACACCTTC. Amino acids: CASSFGQANYGYTF.

The V and J genes are TRBV12-3 or TRBV12-4 and TRBJ2-1; the match to TRBD2 covers 8 bases. Trimming cost V 5 bases and J 2 bases; bases outside gene matches: 8. The CDR3 has 16 amino acids. In DNA, the CDR3 is TGTGCCAGCAGTACGTCCGGGACTAGAGCCTACAATGAGCAGTTCTTC. Residues: CASSTSGTRAYNEQFF.

This clonotype was picked up a small number of times. The V and J genes are TRBV29-1 and TRBJ1-1, with unresolved D. V was clipped by 0 bases and J by 1 base, with 6 bases between them. CDR1 is SQVTM, CDR2 ANQGSEA, per germline. This CDR3 region has 13 residues. The CDR3 spells CSVEDAGNTEAFF. As DNA, the CDR3 is TGCAGCGTTGAAGACGCAGGGAACACTGAAGCTTTCTTT. Full variable domain (rest looked up from reference TRBV29-1 and TRBJ1-1): SAVISQKPSRDICQRGTSLTIQCQVDSQVTMMFWYRQQPGQSLTLIATANQGSEATYESGFVIDKFPISRPNLTFSTLTVSNMSPEDSSIYLCSVEDAGNTEAFFGQGTRLTVV.

This clonotype was seen repeatedly, ten times or more. The rearrangement joins TRBV7-9 to TRBJ2-7, with D unclear. This CDR3 comprises 17 residues. V was shortened by 0 bases and J by 2 bases, with 17 bases between the two germline ends. Per the germline V gene, CDR1 is SEHNR and CDR2 is FQNEAQ (reference sequence). CDR3 residues: CASSLATRHGSAYEQYF. The CDR3, as DNA: TGTGCCAGCAGCTTAGCAACGCGGCACGGATCAGCCTACGAGCAGTACTTC. Supplemented by reference TRBV7-9 and TRBJ2-7, the full variable domain reads DTGVSQNPRHKITKRGQNVTFRCDPISEHNRLYWYRQTLGQGPEFLTYFQNEAQLEKSRLLSDRFSAERPKGSFSTLEIQRTEQGDSAMYLCASSLATRHGSAYEQYFGPGTRLTVT.

This clonotype came up many times. The V and J genes are TRBV12-3 or TRBV12-4 and TRBJ1-2; D possibly corresponds to TRBD1 (5 bases). The CDR3 covers 15 residues. V was cut by 5 bases and J by 5 bases, with 18 bases left in between. As DNA, the CDR3 is TGTGCCAGCAGTCCCGGGGGGAGCGCAACTTATGGCTACACCTTC. Translation: CASSPGGSATYGYTF.

This clonotype has a count of ten or more. The chain has TRBV27 and TRBJ1-6, with D possibly being TRBD1 (5 bases). V lost 7 bases to trimming and J lost 7 bases, with 11 bases between them. The germline gives CDR1 MNHEY, CDR2 SMNVEV (reference sequence). The CDR3 extends over 13 amino acids. In DNA form, the CDR3 reads TGTGCCAGCAAGAGGGACGGGAATTCACCCCTCCACTTT. Protein product: CASKRDGNSPLHF.

In this sample, this clonotype turned up many times. The chain carries TRBV2 and TRBJ2-1, with 7 bases matching TRBD1. V gave up 3 bases and J gave up 3 bases; unmatched junction bases: 2. This CDR3 is built from 14 residues. Germline lookup yields CDR1 SNHLY and CDR2 FYNNEI. The CDR3 DNA follows: TGTGCCAGCAGTGATCAGGGGGTCTACAATGAGCAGTTCTTC. This encodes CASSDQGVYNEQFF.

Many counts were recorded for this clonotype. As DNA, the CDR3 is TGTGCCAGCTCACCACTCTCTTACGAGCAGTACTTC. It encodes CASSPLSYEQYF. The chain couples TRBV18 to TRBJ2-7; D is unresolved. The CDR3 runs to 12 residues. Trimming left V 1 base short and J 4 bases short, with 5 bases between. Germline V lookup: CDR1 KGHSH, CDR2 LQKENI.

The CDR3 coding sequence is TGTGCCAGCAGCTCGTGGGCAGAGACCCAGTACTTC. Translated, it gives CASSSWAETQYF. J is TRBJ2-5 and V is TRBV7-9; D unclear. Germline lookup yields CDR1 SEHNR and CDR2 FQNEAQ (reference sequence). V was cut by 4 bases and J by 4 bases, with 7 bases left in between. The CDR3 runs to 12 residues.

This clonotype was detected a few times. The chain couples TRBV3-1 to TRBJ2-7; 7 bases match TRBD2. The V and J ends lost 4 bases and 2 bases, in that order; junction bases with no gene match: 8. The CDR3 consists of 15 residues. Germline values: CDR1 LGHDT, CDR2 YNNKEL (reference sequence). CDR3 region: CASSPPGGRAYEQYF. The CDR3 DNA is TGTGCCAGCAGCCCCCCGGGGGGAAGGGCCTACGAGCAGTACTTC.

This clonotype was seen repeatedly, ten times or more. This chain connects TRBV30 to TRBJ2-2; D may be TRBD2 (5 bases). Trimming took off 1 base at V and 9 bases at J, with 12 bases between the two ends. There are 13 residues in the CDR3. Germline assignment: CDR1 GTSNPN and CDR2 SVGIG (reference sequence). This CDR3 reads CAWSEEVSRELFF. The CDR3 DNA is TGTGCCTGGAGTGAGGAGGTCTCCCGGGAGCTGTTTTTT. Full variable domain (rest looked up from reference TRBV30 and TRBJ2-2): SQTIHQWPATLVQPVGSPLSLECTVEGTSNPNLYWYRQAAGRGLQLLFYSVGIGQISSEVPQNLSASRPQDRQFILSSKKLLLSDSGFYLCAWSEEVSRELFFGEGSRLTVL.

The chain joins TRBV7-2 to TRBJ1-3, with D perhaps matching TRBD1 (5 bases). This CDR3 region has 15 residues. CDR1 is SGHTA and CDR2 is FQGNSA in the germline V gene. The V end was cut by 6 bases, the J end by 3 bases, with 15 bases between. This CDR3 reads CASSYPPRGGNTIYF. CDR3 DNA sequence: TGTGCCAGCAGTTATCCACCTAGGGGTGGAAACACCATATATTTT.

This clonotype was observed at least ten times. The chain employs TRBV29-1 and TRBJ1-4; D is perhaps TRBD1 (6 bases). The germline V and J ends were trimmed by 3 bases and 8 bases, with 10 bases remaining between them. This CDR3 spans 12 amino acids. Germline CDR1 and CDR2: SQVTM and ANQGSEA. The chain's CDR3 is CSVDEGEEKLFF. The CDR3 DNA is TGCAGCGTTGACGAGGGGGAGGAAAAACTGTTTTTT.